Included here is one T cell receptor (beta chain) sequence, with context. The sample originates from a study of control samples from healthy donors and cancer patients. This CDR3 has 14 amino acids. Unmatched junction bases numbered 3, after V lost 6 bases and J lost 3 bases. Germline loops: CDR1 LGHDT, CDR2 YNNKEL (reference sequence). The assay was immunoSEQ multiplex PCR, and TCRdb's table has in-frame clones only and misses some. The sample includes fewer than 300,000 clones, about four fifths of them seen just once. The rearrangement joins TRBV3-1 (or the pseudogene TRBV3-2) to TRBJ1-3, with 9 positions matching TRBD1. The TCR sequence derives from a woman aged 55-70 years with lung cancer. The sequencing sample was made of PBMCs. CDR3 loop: CASRQTGGGNTIYF. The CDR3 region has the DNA TGTGCCAGCAGACAGACAGGGGGTGGAAACACCATATATTTT.